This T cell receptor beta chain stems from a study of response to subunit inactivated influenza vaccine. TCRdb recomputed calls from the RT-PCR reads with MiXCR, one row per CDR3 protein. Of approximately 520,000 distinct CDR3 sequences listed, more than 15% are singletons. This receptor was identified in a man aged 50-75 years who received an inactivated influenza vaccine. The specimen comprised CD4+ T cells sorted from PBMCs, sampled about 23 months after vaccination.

CDR3 bases: TGTGCCAGCAGTTACTCAGGAGCGGGGGGGCAAGATACGCAGTATTTT. Translating gives CASSYSGAGGQDTQYF. The chain links TRBV6-2 or TRBV6-3 to TRBJ2-3, with 10 bases matching TRBD2. Germline V lookup: CDR1 MNHEY, CDR2 SVGEGT. With V trimmed by 0 bases and J by 5 bases, 5 bases remained unmatched. The CDR3 loop spans 16 amino acids.